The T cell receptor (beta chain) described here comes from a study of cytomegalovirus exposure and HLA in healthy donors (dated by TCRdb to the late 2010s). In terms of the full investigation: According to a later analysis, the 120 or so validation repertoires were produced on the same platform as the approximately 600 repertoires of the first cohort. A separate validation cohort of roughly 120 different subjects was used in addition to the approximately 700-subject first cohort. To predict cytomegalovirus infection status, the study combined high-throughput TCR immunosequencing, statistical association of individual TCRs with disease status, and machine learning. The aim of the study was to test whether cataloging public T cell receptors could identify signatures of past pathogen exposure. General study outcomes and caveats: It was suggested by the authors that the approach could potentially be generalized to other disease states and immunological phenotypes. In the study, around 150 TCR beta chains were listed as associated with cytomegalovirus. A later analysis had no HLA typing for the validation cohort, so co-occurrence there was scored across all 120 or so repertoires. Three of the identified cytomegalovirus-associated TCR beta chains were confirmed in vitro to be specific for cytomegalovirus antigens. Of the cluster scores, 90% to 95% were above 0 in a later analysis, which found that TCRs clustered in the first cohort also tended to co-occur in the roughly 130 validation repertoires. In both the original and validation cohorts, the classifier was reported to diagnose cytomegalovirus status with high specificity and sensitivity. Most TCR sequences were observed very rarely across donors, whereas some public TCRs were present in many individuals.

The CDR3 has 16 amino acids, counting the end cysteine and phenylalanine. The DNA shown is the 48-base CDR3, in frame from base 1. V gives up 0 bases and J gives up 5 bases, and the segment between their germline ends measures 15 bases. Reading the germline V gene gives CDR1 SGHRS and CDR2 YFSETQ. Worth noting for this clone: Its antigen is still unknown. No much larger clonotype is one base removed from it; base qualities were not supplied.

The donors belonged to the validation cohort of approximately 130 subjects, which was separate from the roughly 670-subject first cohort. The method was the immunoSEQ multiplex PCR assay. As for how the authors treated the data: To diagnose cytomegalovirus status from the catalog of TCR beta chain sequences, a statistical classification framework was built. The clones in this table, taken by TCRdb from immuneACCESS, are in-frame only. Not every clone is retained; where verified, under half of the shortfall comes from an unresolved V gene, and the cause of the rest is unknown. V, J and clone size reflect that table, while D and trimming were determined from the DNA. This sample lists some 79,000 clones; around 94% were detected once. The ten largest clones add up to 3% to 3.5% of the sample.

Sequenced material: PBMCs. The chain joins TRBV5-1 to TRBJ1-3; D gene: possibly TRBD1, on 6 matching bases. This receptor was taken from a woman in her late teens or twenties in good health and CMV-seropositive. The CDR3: CASSLGGTRTRNTIYF. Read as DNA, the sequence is TGCGCCAGCAGCTTGGGAGGGACACGGACCCGAAACACCATATATTTT.